These 20 T cell receptor beta chains share one sample of origin, sequenced in a study of T cell clonality in common variable immunodeficiency. The method was immunoSEQ multiplex PCR; TCRdb's version includes in-frame clones alone and lacks a portion of them. The table lists approximately 34,000 clones, with no singletons. Sequencing used peripheral blood mononuclear cells. These receptor sequences come from a person between 18 and 69 years old in good health.

This clone has ten or more counts. Read coverage stops 3 residues before the CDR3 terminus; the germline J gene supplies the remainder. The chain couples TRBV7-6 to TRBJ2-3; 9 bases map to TRBD2. The germline V gene has CDR1 SGHVS and CDR2 FNYEAQ. V gave up 5 bases and J gave up 2 bases; unmatched junction bases: 5. The CDR3 runs 15 residues. The CDR3 region is CASSNLAGFTDTQYF. Partial CDR3 DNA: TGTGCCAGCAGCAATCTAGCGGGATTCACAGATACG.

The sample holds many counts of this clone. The read ends 3 residues before the CDR3 terminus; that terminus is restored from the germline J gene. V usage is TRBV2 and J usage is TRBJ1-5, with TRBD1 identical over 9 bases. The CDR3 consists of 16 residues. J was trimmed by 3 bases and V by 6 bases; bases with no gene match: 9. Germline V gene data show CDR1 as SNHLY and CDR2 as FYNNEI. The CDR3 DNA, read in part, is TGTGCCAGCAGAGTCGTTGACAGGGGGACCAATCAGCCC. Translating it yields CASRVVDRGTNQP. The entire CDR3 is CASRVVDRGTNQPQHF.

This clone was seen at least ten times. The CDR3 end is not reached by the read, which stops 3 residues before it; the germline J gene fills it in. The V call is TRBV30, the J call TRBJ1-5, with 7 bases aligning to TRBD1. The junction had 4 bases not matched to a gene; V was cut back by 5 bases and J by 0 bases. Germline CDR1 GTSNPN, CDR2 SVGIG (reference sequence). The CDR3 runs 14 residues. CDR3 bases read: TGTGCCTGGGGGGGACAGAATAGCAATCAGCCC. Its protein is CAWGGQNSNQP. In full, the CDR3 is CAWGGQNSNQPQHF.

As concerns this clone: The CDR3 end falls 3 residues outside the read, so it is completed with the germline J gene. The rearrangement joins TRBV20-1 to TRBJ2-5; 9 bases are a match to TRBD2. The junction had 19 bases not matched to a gene; V was cut back by 6 bases and J by 2 bases. The CDR3 runs 18 residues. The germline V gene encodes CDR1 DFQATT and CDR2 SNEGSKA (reference sequence). The part of the CDR3 DNA that was read is TGCAGTGCCAGCTTGGGCGGGAGGGGGGGGGTGTGGCAAGAGACC. The encoded protein is CSASLGGRGGVWQET. In full, the CDR3 reads CSASLGGRGGVWQETQYF.

At least ten counts were recorded for this clone. The read falls 3 residues short of the CDR3 end, and the missing part is taken from the germline J gene. This chain connects TRBV2 to TRBJ2-7; 10 bases are a match to TRBD1. This CDR3 is built from 15 residues. Germline trimming cut 6 bases from V and 2 bases from J; bases unmatched to any gene: 7. Germline lookup yields CDR1 SNHLY and CDR2 FYNNEI. CDR3: CASRRRQGATYEQYF. The covered CDR3 bases are TGTGCCAGCAGGCGAAGACAGGGGGCAACCTACGAG.

This clone was seen ten or more times. The read comes to an end 3 residues before the CDR3 does, leaving the germline J gene to fill in the end. The chain uses TRBV30 and TRBJ1-4, with a possible D match to TRBD1 (5 bases). There are 13 residues in the CDR3. Trimming left V 0 bases short and J 4 bases short, with 6 bases between. Germline V gene sequence: CDR1 GTSNPN, CDR2 SVGIG (reference sequence). The covered CDR3 bases are TGTGCCTGGAGTGTTCAGGGTAATGAAAAA. Encoded protein: CAWSVQGNEK. The full CDR3 protein is CAWSVQGNEKLFF.

This clone was counted many times. With the read ending 3 residues before the CDR3 end, the germline J gene is used to fill in that end. The gene calls are TRBV18 and TRBJ1-2; weak D call: TRBD1 (5 bases). V lost 0 bases, J lost 4 bases, and 6 bases lay in between. The length of the CDR3 is 13 residues. Germline CDR1 reads KGHSH; CDR2 reads LQKENI. The sequenced part of the CDR3 DNA is TGTGCCAGCTCACCACCGGGGGGCTATGGC. Its translation is CASSPPGGYG. The full CDR3 is CASSPPGGYGYTF.

This clone has at least ten counts. Read data end 3 residues before the CDR3 end; the end is taken from the germline J gene. The genes are TRBV4-2 and TRBJ2-7, with TRBD1 matching over 9 bases. Trimming removed 0 bases from V and 5 bases from J; junction bases left unmatched: 8. The CDR3 is 16 amino acids. Germline V gene sequence: CDR1 LGHNA, CDR2 YNFKEQ. CDR3 in amino acids: CASSQDKGTGSHEQYF. Partial CDR3 DNA: TGTGCCAGCAGCCAAGATAAGGGGACAGGGTCCCACGAG.

There are many counts of this clone. The CDR3 extends 3 residues past the end of the read, so its final part is completed from the germline J gene. J is TRBJ2-1 and V is TRBV15; possibly TRBD1 or TRBD2 for D (5 bases each). Germline V gives CDR1 LNHNV, CDR2 YYDKDF (reference sequence). Trimming shortened V by 4 bases and J by 0 bases, and 16 bases separated the two germline ends. The CDR3 runs to 17 residues. This CDR3 reads CATSTDPSGSSYNEQFF. Partial CDR3 DNA: TGTGCCACCAGCACTGACCCATCAGGGAGCTCCTACAATGAG.

This clone came up many times. CDR3 amino acids: CAWSAPGVNYGYTF. The sequenced CDR3 bases are TGTGCCTGGAGTGCCCCGGGGGTTAACTATGGC. The chain uses TRBV30 and TRBJ1-2; D may be TRBD1 (5 bases). Sequencing ends 3 residues short of the CDR3 end; the germline J gene provides the rest. From germline, CDR1 is GTSNPN and CDR2 SVGIG (reference sequence). V gave up 1 base and J gave up 1 base, with 10 bases separating them. The CDR3 runs to 14 residues.

This clone was observed many times. The CDR3 end falls 3 residues outside the read, so it is completed with the germline J gene. The chain uses TRBV9 and TRBJ1-1, with a possible D match to TRBD1 (5 bases). CDR1 is SGDLS, CDR2 YYNGEE, per germline. The germline V and J ends were trimmed by 1 base and 0 bases, with 10 bases remaining between them. The CDR3 loop spans 15 amino acids. CDR3 bases read: TGTGCCAGCAGCGTATTGGGGGGGATGAACACTGAA. Protein sequence: CASSVLGGMNTE. From start to end, the CDR3 is CASSVLGGMNTEAFF.

This clone has a count of ten or more. A much larger clone lies one base from this, so it may be a read error. With the read ending 3 residues before the CDR3 end, the germline J gene is used to fill in that end. Other DNA sequences of this sample code for an identical CDR3. The J gene is TRBJ2-2, the V gene TRBV20-1; 8 nucleotides match TRBD2. Germline V gene data show CDR1 as DFQATT and CDR2 as SNEGSKA (reference sequence). The CDR3 has 16 residues. J was trimmed by 6 bases and V by 3 bases; bases with no gene match: 12. The sequenced part of the CDR3 DNA is TGCAGTGCTAGGGATATGGGACTAGTCTTTCCCGGGGAG. As protein: CSARDMGLVFPGE. The entire CDR3 protein is CSARDMGLVFPGELFF.

This clone was found many times. Here the CDR3 reads CASSSEVRRDSGNTIYF. Partial CDR3 DNA: TGCGCCAGCAGCTCCGAGGTGCGGCGGGACTCTGGAAACACC. J is TRBJ1-3 and V is TRBV5-1; D not certain. The sequence runs out 3 residues before the end of the CDR3; the remainder is reconstructed from the germline J gene. Germline V gene data show CDR1 as SGHRS and CDR2 as YFSETQ. The CDR3 runs to 17 residues. Trimming removed 3 bases from V and 0 bases from J, with 16 bases in between. The entire variable domain, with the rest obtained from reference TRBV5-1 and TRBJ1-3, is as follows: KAGVTQTPRYLIKTRGQQVTLSCSPISGHRSVSWYQQTPGQGLQFLFEYFSETQRNKGNFPGRFSGRQFSNSRSEMNVSTLELGDSALYLCASSSEVRRDSGNTIYFGEGSWLTVV.

This clone was counted many times. The missing CDR3 end, 3 residues past where the read stops, is filled in from the germline J gene. The chain links TRBV5-1 to TRBJ1-1, with D unclear. Germline CDR1 SGHRS, CDR2 YFSETQ. This CDR3 spans 14 amino acids. V dropped 0 bases and J dropped 4 bases, with 10 bases sitting between them. The sequenced CDR3 bases are TGCGCCAGCAGCTTGGTCCCGGGGAGCACTGAA. Residues: CASSLVPGSTE. The whole CDR3 reads CASSLVPGSTEAFF.

This clone was observed many times. Read sequence stops 3 residues before the CDR3 end, and the germline J gene provides the missing end. This chain uses TRBV18 with TRBJ1-2; 8 nucleotides align to TRBD1. This CDR3 region has 13 residues. Germline CDR1 is KGHSH and CDR2 is LQKENI. J lost 4 bases, V lost 5 bases, and 3 bases had no gene match. The CDR3 loop is CASSVDRVYGYTF. CDR3 DNA (partial): TGTGCCAGCTCAGTGGACAGGGTCTATGGC.

There are many counts of this clone. The read terminates 3 residues ahead of where the CDR3 ends, so the germline J gene completes it. The chain has TRBV12-3 or TRBV12-4 and TRBJ1-2; maybe TRBD1 (5 bases). CDR3 length: 13 residues. Deletions cut 5 bases from V and 0 bases from J, with 7 bases between. The CDR3 here is CASSLQANYGYTF. CDR3 DNA (partial): TGTGCCAGCAGTCTACAGGCTAACTATGGC.

This clone was recorded at least ten times. The read terminates 3 residues ahead of where the CDR3 ends, so the germline J gene completes it. The rearrangement links TRBV12-3 or TRBV12-4 to TRBJ1-1; D is uncertain. The CDR3 is 12 residues long. Trimming left V 6 bases short and J 2 bases short, with 7 bases between. CDR3 residues: CASSPVNTEAFF. Incomplete CDR3 DNA: TGTGCCAGCAGCCCCGTAAACACTGAA.

The table lists this clone with many counts. The read finishes 3 residues shy of the CDR3 end, and the germline J gene is used to complete it. V is TRBV29-1 and J is TRBJ1-5; D is perhaps TRBD1 (5 bases). Germline CDR1 and CDR2: SQVTM and ANQGSEA. CDR3 size: 14 residues. Trimming left V 7 bases short and J 2 bases short, with 15 bases between. Partial CDR3 DNA: TGCAGCGCTGCGAAGGGGAGCGGCAATCAGCCC. Encoded protein: CSAAKGSGNQP. The entire CDR3 is CSAAKGSGNQPQHF.

This clone was recorded many times. From the germline J gene comes the end of the CDR3, since the read stops 3 residues before it. The V gene is TRBV19, the J gene TRBJ1-5; 7 bases line up with TRBD1. The CDR3 covers 14 residues. Germline V gives CDR1 LNHDA, CDR2 SQIVND (reference sequence). V lost 10 bases, J lost 7 bases, and 13 bases stayed unmatched. CDR3 DNA (partial): TGTGCCACCCAGGACAGGCGAGCAAAACAGCCC. Translating gives CATQDRRAKQP. The entire CDR3 is CATQDRRAKQPQHF.

There are many counts of this clone. The CDR3 extends 3 residues past the end of the read, so its final part is completed from the germline J gene. The chain has TRBV13 and TRBJ2-5; 10 bases are a match to TRBD1. V lost 5 bases and J lost 0; bases outside the gene matches: 18. The CDR3 runs 20 residues. Germline V gene sequence: CDR1 PRHDT, CDR2 FYEKMQ (reference sequence). The part of the CDR3 DNA that was read is TGTGCCAGCAGCCCTTTGACAGGGGGCTTTGTGCGGGCGAACCAAGAGACC. Its protein product is CASSPLTGGFVRANQET. Given in full, the CDR3 is CASSPLTGGFVRANQETQYF.